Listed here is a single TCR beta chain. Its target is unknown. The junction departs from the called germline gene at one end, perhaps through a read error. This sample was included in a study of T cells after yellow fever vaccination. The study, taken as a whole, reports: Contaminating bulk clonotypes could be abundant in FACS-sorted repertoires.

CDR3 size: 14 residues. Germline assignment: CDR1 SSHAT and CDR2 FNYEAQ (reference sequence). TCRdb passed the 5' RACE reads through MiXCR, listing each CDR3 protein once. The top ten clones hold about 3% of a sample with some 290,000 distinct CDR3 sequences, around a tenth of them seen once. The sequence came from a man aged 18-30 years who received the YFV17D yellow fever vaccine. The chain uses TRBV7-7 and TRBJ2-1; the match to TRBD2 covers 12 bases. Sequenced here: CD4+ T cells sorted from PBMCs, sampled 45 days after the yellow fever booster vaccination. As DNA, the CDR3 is TGTGCCAGCAGCCTAGCGGGGGGGAAAGATGAGCAGTTCTTC. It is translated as CASSLAGGKDEQFF.